The 21 T cell receptor beta chains below come from one sample, sequenced in a study of tumor-infiltrating lymphocytes in primary liver carcinoma. Starting material of 500 to 600 ng total RNA yielded TCR beta cDNA via a constant-region primer. Three nested multiplex PCR rounds, a slightly modified ARM-PCR method, built the TCR beta libraries. The study ran its first two PCR rounds for roughly 11 cycles each, using TRBV1-TRBV30 forward primers and a C-beta reverse primer. TCRdb passed the multiplex PCR reads through MiXCR, listing each CDR3 protein once. The sample has about 320,000 distinct CDR3 sequences, nearly 60% seen once; the top ten hold more than 15%. Germline DNA was also extracted, and blood RNA derived from unsorted whole blood. Sequencing was performed on peripheral blood. The receptors here all came from a woman between 25 and 40 years old with primary liver carcinoma and hepatitis B virus infection.

In the case of this clonotype: At one boundary the junction diverges from the germline segment, which might be a read error. V usage is TRBV4-1 and J usage is TRBJ2-1; D possibly uses TRBD1 or TRBD2 (6 bases each). CDR1 MGHRA and CDR2 YSYEKL come from the germline V gene. The CDR3 is 16 amino acids. Here the CDR3 reads CASSQGFGGSYNEQSF. CDR3 in DNA: TGCGCCAGCAGCCAAGGCTTCGGGGGCTCCTACAATGAGCAGTCCTTC.

On this clonotype: Without the conserved terminal phenylalanine or tryptophan, this CDR3 likely stems from a read error. V and J are TRBV11-2 and TRBJ1-1, with D perhaps matching TRBD1 (6 bases). Germline values: CDR1 SGHAT, CDR2 FQNNGV. The CDR3 has 15 amino acids. The CDR3: CANSLEAGGLAEAFI. The CDR3 DNA is TGTGCCAACAGCTTAGAGGCCGGGGGCCTCGCTGAAGCTTTCATT.

Concerning this clonotype: Since no conserved phenylalanine or tryptophan closes the CDR3, a read error is the likely cause. The gene calls are TRBV11-2 and TRBJ1-5; D might be TRBD1 (5 bases). The CDR3 totals 16 residues. Germline CDR1 SGHAT, CDR2 FQNNGV. CDR3 protein: CASSLDPGVSNQPQHL. In nucleotides, the CDR3 is TGCGCCAGCAGCTTAGATCCGGGGGTTAGCAATCAGCCCCAGCATTTG.

A note on this clonotype: At one of its ends the junction is not consistent with the germline gene, which may arise from a read error. This rearrangement joins TRBV12-3 or TRBV12-4 to TRBJ2-7; no firm D call. This CDR3 contains 12 residues. In DNA form, the CDR3 reads TGTACCAGCAGCCCAGACCCGTACGGGCAGTACTTC. This codes for CTSSPDPYGQYF.

The chain carries TRBV28 and TRBJ1-2; D is possibly TRBD1 (5 bases). CDR1 is MDHEN and CDR2 is SYDVKM in the germline V gene. Trimming took 7 bases from V and 7 from J, leaving 19 bases between them. The CDR3 contains 14 residues. Written as DNA, the CDR3 is TGTGCCAGCACCATAAGGTCCACAGGAGCTGGCTACACCTTC. Translation gives CASTIRSTGAGYTF.

The table lists this clonotype with many counts. This chain uses TRBV6-5 with TRBJ2-1, with D possibly matching TRBD1 (5 bases). The CDR3 contains 13 residues. Trimming cost V 6 bases and J 4 bases, with 10 bases left between them. The germline CDR1 and CDR2 sequences are MNHEY and SVGAGI. Here the CDR3 reads CASSSTGYNEQFF. DNA for the CDR3: TGTGCCAGCAGCTCCACAGGTTACAATGAGCAGTTCTTC.

This clonotype occurred a few times. The genes are TRBV5-1 and TRBJ2-3, with TRBD1 identical over 9 bases. After removal of 2 bases from V and 1 base from J, the junction contained 8 bases not matched to a gene. The CDR3 contains 17 residues. From germline, CDR1 is SGHRS and CDR2 YFSETQ. The CDR3 sequence is CASSFETTGGGTDTQYF. For the CDR3, the DNA is TGCGCCAGCAGCTTCGAAACGACAGGGGGTGGCACAGATACGCAGTATTTT.

This clonotype was detected a few times. The chain recombines TRBV28 with TRBJ1-1; D is unresolved. The V end lost 3 bases, the J end lost 1 base, and 6 bases lay between the germline ends. The CDR3 is 13 amino acids. Germline values: CDR1 MDHEN, CDR2 SYDVKM. CDR3 nucleotides: TGTGCCAGCAGTTTGAACTCGAACACTGAAGCTTTCTTT. Translation gives CASSLNSNTEAFF.

This clonotype occurred many times. The chain has TRBV29-1 and TRBJ1-1; D may be TRBD1 (5 bases). Per germline, CDR1 SQVTM and CDR2 ANQGSEA. The V end lost 7 bases, the J end lost 4 bases, and 16 bases lay between the germline ends. CDR3 length equals 13 residues. The CDR3 protein is CSGADNGFTEAFF. The CDR3, as DNA: TGCAGCGGGGCGGACAACGGTTTCACTGAAGCTTTCTTT. Using reference TRBV29-1 and TRBJ1-1 for the parts outside the CDR3, the full variable domain is SAVISQKPSRDICQRGTSLTIQCQVDSQVTMMFWYRQQPGQSLTLIATANQGSEATYESGFVIDKFPISRPNLTFSTLTVSNMSPEDSSIYLCSGADNGFTEAFFGQGTRLTVV.

The chain links TRBV6-5 to TRBJ1-3; no clear D gene. Trimming removed 5 bases at V and 9 bases at J, with 11 bases between. CDR1 and CDR2 (germline): MNHEY, SVGAGI. CDR3 length: 12 amino acids. CDR3: CASSPDPGTIYF. In DNA, the CDR3 is TGTGCCAGCAGTCCGGATCCTGGCACCATATATTTT.

This clonotype was seen only once. With a much larger clone just one base away, this may be a read error. The chain couples TRBV4-2 to TRBJ2-7; a weak D match, TRBD1 (6 bases). The CDR3 is 13 residues long. Trimming removed 4 bases from V and 9 bases from J, with 16 bases in between. Germline V gene data show CDR1 as LGHNA and CDR2 as YNFKEQ. The CDR3 sequence: CASSPYTGNVQYF. CDR3 bases: TGTGCCAGCAGCCCCTACACAGGGAACGTGCAGTACTTC.

The rearrangement links TRBV2 to TRBJ1-5; 7 nucleotides align to TRBD1. Germline V gene lookup returns CDR1 SNHLY and CDR2 FYNNEI. This CDR3 region has 14 residues. V trimming: 6 bases; J trimming: 6 bases; junction bases outside the gene matches: 8. In DNA form, the CDR3 reads TGTGCCAGCAGAGGTACAGGGGCCGGTCAGCCCCAGCATTTT. Encoded protein: CASRGTGAGQPQHF.

In the case of this clonotype: A clone one base away is much larger, so this may be a read error. The chain couples TRBV12-3 or TRBV12-4 to TRBJ2-2; no reliable D call. The CDR3 contains 17 residues. The CDR3 reads CASGLTLPGLNTGELFF. DNA for the CDR3: TGTGCCAGCGGTTTAACCTTGCCGGGCCTGAACACCGGGGAGCTGTTTTTT.

Of note for this clonotype: At one boundary the junction diverges from the germline segment, which might be a read error. The chain carries TRBV11-2 and TRBJ2-7; weak D call: TRBD2 (5 bases). CDR3 size: 14 residues. Germline loops: CDR1 SGHAT, CDR2 FQNNGV. In DNA, the CDR3 is TGTGCCGGCAGCCGAGGTATCGACCGGGAAGAGAAGTACTTC. Translating it yields CAGSRGIDREEKYF.

Note on this clonotype: Here the CDR3 omits its conserved ending phenylalanine or tryptophan, so a read error is the likely source. The rearrangement joins TRBV14 to TRBJ2-5; possibly TRBD2 for D (5 bases). The germline CDR1 and CDR2 sequences are SGHDN and FVKESK. CDR3 length: 15 residues. V was pared by 3 bases and J by 3 bases, with 14 bases between. The CDR3 loop is CASSHVRGPEETQYS. The CDR3 coding sequence is TGTGCCAGCAGCCATGTGCGCGGGCCTGAAGAGACCCAGTACTCC.

Turning to this clonotype: This may arise from a read error, as a much more abundant clone is one base away. The CDR3 nucleotides read TGTGCCAGCAACTCGGCACGGACTATCTACAATGAGCAGTTCTTC. Translated, it gives CASNSARTIYNEQFF. The chain combines TRBV5-6 with TRBJ2-1; possible D gene TRBD2, 6 bases. V lost 6 bases to trimming and J lost 3 bases, with 16 bases between them. The V gene's germline CDR1 is SGHDT and CDR2 YYEEEE. The CDR3 has 15 residues.

V is TRBV4-1 and J is TRBJ2-2; D remains ambiguous. The CDR3 spans 14 residues. Between the trimmed V and J ends, which lost 2 bases and 4 bases, there was a span of 8 bases. CDR1 and CDR2 (germline): MGHRA, YSYEKL. The DNA of the CDR3 is TGCGCCAGCAGCCAACTTATAGGCACCGGGGAGCTGTTTTTT. It translates to CASSQLIGTGELFF.

V and J are TRBV6-5 and TRBJ2-3, with 7 bases that match TRBD1. The V and J ends lost 11 bases and 2 bases, in that order; junction bases with no gene match: 10. The CDR3 length is 14 residues. Germline V gene lookup returns CDR1 MNHEY and CDR2 SVGAGI. CDR3 residues: CASVQGQITDTQYF. Written as DNA, the CDR3 is TGTGCCTCCGTGCAGGGACAGATCACAGATACGCAGTATTTT.

This clonotype was detected ten times or more. In DNA, the CDR3 is TGCAGCGTTGAAGGAGGGCACCAACGGGGCTACACCTTC. Translated, it gives CSVEGGHQRGYTF. The V call is TRBV29-1, the J call TRBJ1-2; no firm D call. The CDR3 extends over 13 amino acids. Trimming pared 1 base from V and 8 bases from J, leaving 14 bases between. The germline V gene encodes CDR1 SQVTM and CDR2 ANQGSEA.

There are many counts of this clonotype. This chain joins TRBV12-3 or TRBV12-4 and TRBJ1-1, with D possibly TRBD1 on 6 matching bases. With 8 bases removed from V and 4 bases from J, the gap between germline ends came to 17 bases. This CDR3 contains 14 residues. The CDR3 sequence: CASQKGVGATEAFF. The CDR3 coding sequence is TGTGCCAGCCAGAAGGGCGTGGGGGCCACTGAAGCTTTCTTT.

The chain employs TRBV5-1 and TRBJ2-1; D ambiguous. The CDR3 is 13 amino acids. Germline V gives CDR1 SGHRS, CDR2 YFSETQ. V gave up 0 bases and J gave up 5 bases, with 6 bases separating them. CDR3 DNA: TGCGCCAGCAGCTTGGTTGTAAACAATGAGCAGTTCTTC. Protein sequence: CASSLVVNNEQFF.